Each of the 12 T cell receptor beta chains below was sequenced from the same sample in a study of T cells in Graves' hyperthyroidism and ophthalmopathy (dated by TCRdb to about 2019). Libraries were built with multiplex PCR. TCRdb records Illumina HiSeq 2000 as the sequencer. The TCR beta CDR3 regions were amplified from RNA transcripts. A first-round RT-PCR of the TCR CDR3 used the HTBI primer set with the Qiagen OneStep RT-PCR kit. TCRdb reworked the public reads: Q25 trimming with fastp, MiXCR clone assembly, productive beta chains retained. Rows matching on CDR3 protein sequence are summarized as one entry with the most common DNA and genes. The sample has hundreds of thousands of distinct CDR3 sequences on record, 20% of them singletons. The ten largest clones capture over 45% of the sample. The material sequenced was blood. Every receptor here comes from a man aged 40-49 years with Graves' ophthalmopathy.

The genes are TRBV3-1 and TRBJ2-5; tentative D call: TRBD1 (5 bases). Germline CDR1 reads LGHDT; CDR2 reads YNNKEL (reference sequence). CDR3 length: 14 amino acids. Trimming stripped 4 bases from V and 1 base from J, with 10 bases between. CDR3 sequence (DNA): TGTGCCAGCAGCCCCTATGGGGCCCAAGAGACCCAGTACTTC. It specifies CASSPYGAQETQYF.

The chain has TRBV6-1 and TRBJ2-3; D is undetermined. There are 13 residues in the CDR3. Germline values: CDR1 MNHNS, CDR2 SASEGT. The V end was cut by 1 base, the J end by 5 bases, with 7 bases between. The DNA for the CDR3 is TGTGCCAGCAGTGAAGGGGCCAGAGATACGCAGTATTTT. It codes for CASSEGARDTQYF.

This clonotype has more than one count but fewer than ten. The rearrangement uses TRBV12-3 or TRBV12-4 and TRBJ2-5, with a tentative D call TRBD2 (7 bases). This CDR3 contains 14 residues. Trimming took 5 bases from V and 3 from J, leaving 13 bases between them. The CDR3 sequence: CASSETGGEETQYF. The CDR3 coding sequence is TGTGCCAGCAGTGAGACGGGGGGCGAAGAGACCCAGTACTTC.

In its sample, this clonotype was seen a few times. The J gene is TRBJ2-5, the V gene TRBV5-1; 9 bases match TRBD2. The trim removed 4 bases at V and 7 bases at J, leaving 11 bases unmatched. Per germline, CDR1 SGHRS and CDR2 YFSETQ. CDR3 length: 15 amino acids. CDR3 loop: CASSDPGLAPRTQYF. The CDR3 bases are TGCGCCAGCAGCGACCCGGGACTAGCCCCCCGGACCCAGTACTTC.

This clonotype appeared many times. V is TRBV12-3 or TRBV12-4 and J is TRBJ1-1; D possibly corresponds to TRBD1 (6 bases). V lost 5 bases and J 12 bases, leaving 19 bases between the germline ends. The CDR3 runs 13 residues. The CDR3: CASSVRDRSVPFF. The CDR3 DNA follows: TGTGCCAGCAGTGTCCGCGACAGGTCTGTTCCTTTCTTT.

CDR3 DNA: TGTGCCAGCAGCGGGGGGGTACTAGCGCAAGCCGGGGAGCTGTTTTTT. This codes for CASSGGVLAQAGELFF. J is TRBJ2-2 and V is TRBV7-9; 7 bases map to TRBD2. J lost 6 bases, V lost 5 bases, and 12 bases had no gene match. Germline CDR1 reads SEHNR; CDR2 reads FQNEAQ (reference sequence). The CDR3 covers 16 residues.

The sample holds many counts of this clonotype. The chain combines TRBV2 with TRBJ2-1, with 8 positions matching TRBD2. This CDR3 is 17 amino acids long. Germline assignment: CDR1 SNHLY and CDR2 FYNNEI. The J segment lost 7 bases and the V segment lost 0 bases, leaving 11 bases of the junction unmatched. The CDR3 bases are TGTGCCAGCAGTGAAGCCCGACTAGCGCTTAGTGGTAATGAGCAGTTCTTC. The encoded protein is CASSEARLALSGNEQFF.

This chain links TRBV20-1 with TRBJ2-7; 12 bases fit TRBD2. Per germline, CDR1 DFQATT and CDR2 SNEGSKA (reference sequence). V lost 0 bases, J lost 0 bases, and 6 bases stayed unmatched. The CDR3 sequence is 17 residues long. The CDR3 DNA follows: TGCAGTGCTAGAGATCCGACTAGCGGGAGAACCTCCTACGAGCAGTACTTC. Amino acids: CSARDPTSGRTSYEQYF.

This clonotype has at least ten counts. The genes are TRBV7-9 and TRBJ1-2, with D perhaps TRBD1 (6 bases). This CDR3 spans 13 amino acids. Trimming stripped 9 bases from V and 9 bases from J, with 20 bases between. Germline-derived CDR1 and CDR2 are SEHNR and FQNEAQ (reference sequence). The CDR3 DNA follows: TGTGCCAGTGGGGGCAGGGGACTTCTTCGCTACACCTTC. This encodes CASGGRGLLRYTF. The variable domain in full, completed from reference TRBV7-9 and TRBJ1-2, reads DTGVSQNPRHKITKRGQNVTFRCDPISEHNRLYWYRQTLGQGPEFLTYFQNEAQLEKSRLLSDRFSAERPKGSFSTLEIQRTEQGDSAMYLCASGGRGLLRYTFGSGTRLTVV.

V usage is TRBV4-1 and J usage is TRBJ1-2, with D maybe TRBD1 (6 bases). Germline V gene lookup returns CDR1 MGHRA and CDR2 YSYEKL. Trimming removed 0 bases at V and 0 bases at J, with 14 bases between. The CDR3 runs to 17 residues. CDR3 sequence reads: CASSQDGSQGSNYGYTF. The CDR3 DNA follows: TGCGCCAGCAGCCAAGATGGGTCACAGGGCTCTAACTATGGCTACACCTTC.

This clonotype was counted between two and nine times. V and J are TRBV30 and TRBJ2-1; 12 nucleotides agree with TRBD2. V gave up 2 bases and J gave up 9 bases; unmatched junction bases: 8. The CDR3 loop spans 15 amino acids. CDR1 and CDR2 (germline): GTSNPN, SVGIG (reference sequence). CDR3 sequence: CAWSPLAGGSAEQFF. CDR3 in DNA: TGTGCCTGGAGTCCGCTAGCGGGAGGGAGCGCTGAGCAGTTCTTC.

Many counts were recorded for this clonotype. The CDR3 spells CASSEVGILFNQPQHF. CDR3 DNA sequence: TGTGCCAGCAGTGAGGTCGGGATCCTATTCAATCAGCCCCAGCATTTT. The chain uses TRBV2 and TRBJ1-5; D is unclear. This CDR3 is 16 amino acids long. V was trimmed by 3 bases and J by 3 bases, leaving 15 bases between them. From germline, CDR1 is SNHLY and CDR2 FYNNEI.